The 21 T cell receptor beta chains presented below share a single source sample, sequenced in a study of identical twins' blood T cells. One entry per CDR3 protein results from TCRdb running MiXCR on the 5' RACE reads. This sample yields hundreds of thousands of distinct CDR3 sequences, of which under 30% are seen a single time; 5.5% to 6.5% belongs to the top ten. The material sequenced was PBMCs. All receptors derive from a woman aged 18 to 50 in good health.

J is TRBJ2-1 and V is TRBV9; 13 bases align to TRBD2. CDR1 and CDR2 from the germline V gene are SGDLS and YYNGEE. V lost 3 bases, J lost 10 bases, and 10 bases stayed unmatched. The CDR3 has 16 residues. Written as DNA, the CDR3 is TGTGCCAGCAGCGAAACCGGGACTAGCGGGACGCGAGAGCAGTTCTTC. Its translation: CASSETGTSGTREQFF.

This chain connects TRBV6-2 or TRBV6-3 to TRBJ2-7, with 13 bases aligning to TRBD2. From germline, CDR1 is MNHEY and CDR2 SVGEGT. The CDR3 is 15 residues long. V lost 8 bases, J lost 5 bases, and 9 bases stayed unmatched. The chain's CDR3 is CASAATTSGRHEQYF. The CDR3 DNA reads TGTGCCAGCGCCGCCACGACTAGCGGGAGGCACGAGCAGTACTTC.

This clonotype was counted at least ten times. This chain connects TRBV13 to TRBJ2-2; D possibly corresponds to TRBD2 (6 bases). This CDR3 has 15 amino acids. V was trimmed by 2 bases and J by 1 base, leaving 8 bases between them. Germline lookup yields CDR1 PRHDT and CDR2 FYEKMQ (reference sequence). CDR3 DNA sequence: TGTGCCAGCAGCTTAATGCGGGGGAACACCGGGGAGCTGTTTTTT. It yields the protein CASSLMRGNTGELFF.

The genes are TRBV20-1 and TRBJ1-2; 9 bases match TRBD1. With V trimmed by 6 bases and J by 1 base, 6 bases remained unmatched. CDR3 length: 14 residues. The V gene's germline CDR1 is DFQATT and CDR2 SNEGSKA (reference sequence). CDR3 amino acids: CSAKWTGVNYGYTF. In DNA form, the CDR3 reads TGCAGTGCCAAATGGACAGGGGTTAACTATGGCTACACCTTC.

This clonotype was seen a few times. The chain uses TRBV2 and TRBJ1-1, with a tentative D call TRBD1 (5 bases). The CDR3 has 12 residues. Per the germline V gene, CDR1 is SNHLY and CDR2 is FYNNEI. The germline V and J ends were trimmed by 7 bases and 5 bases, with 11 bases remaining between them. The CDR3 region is CASTESGTEAFF. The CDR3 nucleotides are TGTGCCAGCACCGAATCAGGGACTGAAGCTTTCTTT.

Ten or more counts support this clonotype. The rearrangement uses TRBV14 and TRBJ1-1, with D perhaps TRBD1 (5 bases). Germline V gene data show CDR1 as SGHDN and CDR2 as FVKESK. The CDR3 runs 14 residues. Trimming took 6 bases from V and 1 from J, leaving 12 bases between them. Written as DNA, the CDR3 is TGTGCCAGCAGGGGCAGGGTCCCGAACACTGAAGCTTTCTTT. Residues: CASRGRVPNTEAFF.

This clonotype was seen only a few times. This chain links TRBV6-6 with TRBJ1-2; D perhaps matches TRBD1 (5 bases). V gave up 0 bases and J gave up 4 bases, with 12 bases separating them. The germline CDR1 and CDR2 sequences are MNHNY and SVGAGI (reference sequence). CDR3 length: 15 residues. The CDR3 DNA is TGTGCCAGCAGTTACTCGGATCAGGGCGCCTATGGCTACACCTTC. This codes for CASSYSDQGAYGYTF.

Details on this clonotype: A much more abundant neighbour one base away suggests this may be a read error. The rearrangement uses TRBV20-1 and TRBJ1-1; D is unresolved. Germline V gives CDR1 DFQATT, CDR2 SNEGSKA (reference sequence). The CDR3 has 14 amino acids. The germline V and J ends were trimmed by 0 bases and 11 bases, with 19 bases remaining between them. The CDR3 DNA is TGCAGTGCTAGAGATCCGTTTCGACCTTTAACGGCTTTCTTT. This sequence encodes CSARDPFRPLTAFF.

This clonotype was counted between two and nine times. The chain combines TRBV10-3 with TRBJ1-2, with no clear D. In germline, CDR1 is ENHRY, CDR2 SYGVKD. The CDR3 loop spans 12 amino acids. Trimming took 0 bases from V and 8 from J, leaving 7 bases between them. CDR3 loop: CAISESSYGYTF. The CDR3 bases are TGTGCCATCAGTGAGTCATCCTACGGCTACACCTTC.

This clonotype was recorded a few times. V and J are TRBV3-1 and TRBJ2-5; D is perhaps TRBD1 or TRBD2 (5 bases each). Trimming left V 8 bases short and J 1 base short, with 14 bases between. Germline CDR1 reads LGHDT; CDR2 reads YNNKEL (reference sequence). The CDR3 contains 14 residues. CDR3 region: CASGYSGTQETQYF. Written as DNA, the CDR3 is TGTGCCAGCGGATACTCCGGGACCCAAGAGACCCAGTACTTC.

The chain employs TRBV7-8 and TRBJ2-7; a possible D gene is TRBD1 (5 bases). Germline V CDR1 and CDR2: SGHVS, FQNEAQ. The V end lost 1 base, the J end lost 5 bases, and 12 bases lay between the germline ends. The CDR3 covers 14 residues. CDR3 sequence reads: CASSLVRQLHEQYF. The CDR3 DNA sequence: TGTGCCAGCAGCTTAGTGCGACAGCTCCACGAGCAGTACTTC.

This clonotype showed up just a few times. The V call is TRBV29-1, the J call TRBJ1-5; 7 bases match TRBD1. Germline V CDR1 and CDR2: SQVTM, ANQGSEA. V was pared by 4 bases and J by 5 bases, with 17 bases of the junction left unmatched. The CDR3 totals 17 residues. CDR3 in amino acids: CSVGWGFIGTGDQPQHF. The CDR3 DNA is TGCAGCGTTGGTTGGGGCTTTATTGGTACAGGGGATCAGCCCCAGCATTTT.

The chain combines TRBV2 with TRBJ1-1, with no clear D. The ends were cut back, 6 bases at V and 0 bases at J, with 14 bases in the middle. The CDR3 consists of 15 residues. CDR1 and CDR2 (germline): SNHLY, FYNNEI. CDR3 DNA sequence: TGTGCCAGCAGGCTGCGGGCCGTGATGAACACTGAAGCTTTCTTT. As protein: CASRLRAVMNTEAFF.

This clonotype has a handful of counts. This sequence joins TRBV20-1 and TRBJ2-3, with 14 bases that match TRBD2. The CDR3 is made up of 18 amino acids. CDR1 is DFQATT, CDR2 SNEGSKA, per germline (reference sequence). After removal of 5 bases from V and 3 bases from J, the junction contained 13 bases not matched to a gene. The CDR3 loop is CSAWTSGRKHVSTDTQYF. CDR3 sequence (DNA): TGCAGTGCTTGGACTAGCGGGAGGAAACACGTATCGACAGATACGCAGTATTTT.

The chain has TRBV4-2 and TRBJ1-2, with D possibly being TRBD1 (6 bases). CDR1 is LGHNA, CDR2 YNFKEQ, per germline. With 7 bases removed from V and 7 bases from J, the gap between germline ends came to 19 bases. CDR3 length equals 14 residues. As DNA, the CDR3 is TGTGCCAGCACCAGGACAGAGCCTCGGACTGGCTACACCTTC. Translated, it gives CASTRTEPRTGYTF.

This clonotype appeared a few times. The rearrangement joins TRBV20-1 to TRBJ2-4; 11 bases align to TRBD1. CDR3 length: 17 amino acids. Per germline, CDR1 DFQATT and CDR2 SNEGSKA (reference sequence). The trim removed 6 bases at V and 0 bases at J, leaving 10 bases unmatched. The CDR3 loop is CSALDRGHFIAKNIQYF. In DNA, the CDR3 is TGCAGTGCGCTGGACAGGGGGCATTTCATAGCCAAAAACATTCAGTACTTC.

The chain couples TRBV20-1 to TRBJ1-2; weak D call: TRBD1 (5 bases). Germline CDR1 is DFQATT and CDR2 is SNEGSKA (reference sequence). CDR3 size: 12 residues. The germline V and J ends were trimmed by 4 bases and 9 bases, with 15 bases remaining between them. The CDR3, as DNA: TGCAGTGCTATGTTTCAGGGCCTGAGCTACACCTTC. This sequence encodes CSAMFQGLSYTF.

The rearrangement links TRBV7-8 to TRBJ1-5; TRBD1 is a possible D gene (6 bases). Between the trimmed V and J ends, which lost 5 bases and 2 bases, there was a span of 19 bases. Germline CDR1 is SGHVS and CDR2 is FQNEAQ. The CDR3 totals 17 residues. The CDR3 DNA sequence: TGTGCCAGCAGCCCATACAACAGGGTTTCGGGCAATCAGCCCCAGCATTTT. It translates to CASSPYNRVSGNQPQHF.

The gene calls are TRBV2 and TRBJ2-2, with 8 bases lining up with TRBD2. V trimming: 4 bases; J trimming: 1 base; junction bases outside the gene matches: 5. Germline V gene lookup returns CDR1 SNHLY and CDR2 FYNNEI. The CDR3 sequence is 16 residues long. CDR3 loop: CASSGYLAGNTGELFF. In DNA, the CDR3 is TGTGCCAGCAGTGGGTACCTAGCGGGGAACACCGGGGAGCTGTTTTTT.

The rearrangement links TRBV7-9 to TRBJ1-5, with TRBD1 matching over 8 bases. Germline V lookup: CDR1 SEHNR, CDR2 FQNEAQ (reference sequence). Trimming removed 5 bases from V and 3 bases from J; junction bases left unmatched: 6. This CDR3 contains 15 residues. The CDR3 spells CASSPMGQVNQPQHF. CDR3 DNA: TGTGCCAGCAGCCCTATGGGACAGGTCAATCAGCCCCAGCATTTT.

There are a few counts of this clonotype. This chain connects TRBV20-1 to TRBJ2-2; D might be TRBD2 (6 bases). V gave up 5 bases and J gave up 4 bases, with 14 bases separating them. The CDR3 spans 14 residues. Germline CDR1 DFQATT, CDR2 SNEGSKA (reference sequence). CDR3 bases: TGCAGTGCTGTCGACGGGGGATTCACCGGGGAGCTGTTTTTT. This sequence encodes CSAVDGGFTGELFF.